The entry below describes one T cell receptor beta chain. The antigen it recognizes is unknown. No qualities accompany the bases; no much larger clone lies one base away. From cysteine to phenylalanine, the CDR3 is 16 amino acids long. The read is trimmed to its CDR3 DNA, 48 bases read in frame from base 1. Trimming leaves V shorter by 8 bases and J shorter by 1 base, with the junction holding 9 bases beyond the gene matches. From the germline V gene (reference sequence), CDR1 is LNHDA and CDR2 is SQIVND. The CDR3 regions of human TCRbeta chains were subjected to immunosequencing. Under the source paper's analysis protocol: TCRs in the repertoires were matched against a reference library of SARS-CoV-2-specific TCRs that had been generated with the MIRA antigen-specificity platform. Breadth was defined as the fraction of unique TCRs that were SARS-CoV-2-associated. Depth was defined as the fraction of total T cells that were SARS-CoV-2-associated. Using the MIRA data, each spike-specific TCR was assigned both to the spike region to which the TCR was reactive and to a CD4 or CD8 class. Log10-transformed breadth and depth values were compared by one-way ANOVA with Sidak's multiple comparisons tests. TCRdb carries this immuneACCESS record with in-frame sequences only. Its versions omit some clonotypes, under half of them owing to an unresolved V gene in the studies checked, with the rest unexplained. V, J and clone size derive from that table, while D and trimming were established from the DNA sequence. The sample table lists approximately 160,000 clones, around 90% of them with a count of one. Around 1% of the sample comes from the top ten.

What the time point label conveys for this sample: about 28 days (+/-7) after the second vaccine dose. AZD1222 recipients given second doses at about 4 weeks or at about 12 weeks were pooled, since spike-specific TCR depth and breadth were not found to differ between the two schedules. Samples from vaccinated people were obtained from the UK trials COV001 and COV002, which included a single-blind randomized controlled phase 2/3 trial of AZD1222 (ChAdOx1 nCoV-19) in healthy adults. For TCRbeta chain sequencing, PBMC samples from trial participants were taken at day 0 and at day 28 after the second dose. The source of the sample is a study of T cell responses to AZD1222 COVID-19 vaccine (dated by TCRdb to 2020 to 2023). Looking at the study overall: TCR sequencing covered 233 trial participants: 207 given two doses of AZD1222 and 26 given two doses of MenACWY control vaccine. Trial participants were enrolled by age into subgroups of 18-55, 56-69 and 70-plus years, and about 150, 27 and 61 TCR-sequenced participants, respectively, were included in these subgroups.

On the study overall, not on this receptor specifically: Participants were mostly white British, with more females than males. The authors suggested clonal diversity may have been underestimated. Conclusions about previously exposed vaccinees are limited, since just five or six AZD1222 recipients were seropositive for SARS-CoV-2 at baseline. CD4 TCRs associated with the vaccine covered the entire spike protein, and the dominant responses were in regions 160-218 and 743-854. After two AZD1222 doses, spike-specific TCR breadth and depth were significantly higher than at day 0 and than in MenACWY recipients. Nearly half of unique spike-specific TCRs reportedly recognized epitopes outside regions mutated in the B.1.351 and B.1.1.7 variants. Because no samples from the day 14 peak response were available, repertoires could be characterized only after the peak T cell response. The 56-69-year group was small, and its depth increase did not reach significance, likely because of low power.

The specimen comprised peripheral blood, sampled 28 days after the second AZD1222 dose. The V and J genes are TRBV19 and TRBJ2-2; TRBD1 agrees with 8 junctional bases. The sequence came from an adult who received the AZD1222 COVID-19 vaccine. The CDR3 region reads CASRAIGTGNTGELFF. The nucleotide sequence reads TGTGCCAGTCGGGCTATCGGGACAGGGAACACCGGGGAGCTGTTTTTT. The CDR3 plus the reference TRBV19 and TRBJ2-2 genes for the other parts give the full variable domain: DGGITQSPKYLFRKEGQNVTLSCEQNLNHDAMYWYRQDPGQGLRLIYYSQIVNDFQKGDIAEGYSVSREKKESFPLTVTSAQKNPTAFYLCASRAIGTGNTGELFFGEGSRLTVL.